This section outlines one T cell receptor (beta chain) sequence together with its context. Its specific antigen is unknown. No base quality values were provided; no much bigger clone lies one nucleotide off. The treatment or condition label, read with the paper, signifies: live attenuated yellow fever vaccine strain. A standard Ficoll-Paque protocol was used to isolate PBMCs from peripheral blood. CD4 and CD8 T-cell fractions were isolated with Dynabeads CD4 and CD8 positive selection kits. RNA was extracted with TriZol from bulk PBMCs, CD4 and CD8 fractions, and dextramer-positive and dextramer-negative fractions. The data derive from a study of T cells after yellow fever vaccination (dated 2019 in TCRdb). Describing the broader study: The SMART-Seq v4 Ultra Low Input RNA kit was used to prepare libraries from fractions with low cell numbers. To follow T-cell clones before and after primary and booster YFV17D yellow fever vaccination, bulk TCR alpha and beta repertoires were sequenced over time. The cohort comprised two healthy male donors, one aged 18 to 30 and one aged 30 to 40 years. Blood samples were taken at several timepoints before and after primary and secondary immunization, and bulk PBMC replicates and cell subsets were isolated.

V is reduced by 6 bases and J by 9 bases, leaving a spacing of 20 bases between them. Taken from cysteine to phenylalanine, the CDR3 has 14 residues. The CDR3 DNA has 42 bases and is translated from base 1. Sequences SGHTA (CDR1) and FQGNSA (CDR2) are obtained from the germline V gene. The study at large found these results: FACS-sorted repertoires could contain abundant contaminating clonotypes from the bulk population, so computational filtering was required. Because only a couple of donors were included in the study, the extent to which the findings can be generalized is limited. The secondary T-cell response was found to be weaker but faster than the primary response, with a peak reached on day 5 rather than on day 15. Most clones expanded after primary vaccination were re-detected after the booster (approximately 96% of CD4 and 80% to 90% of CD8), suggesting broad memory maintenance. A small share of clonotypes was detected in both CD4 and CD8 compartments, with the overlap likely arising from convergent recombination.

TCR cDNA was synthesized by 5'RACE template switching, through which a universal primer site and unique molecular identifiers were introduced. Priming for cDNA synthesis came from both the TCR alpha and TCR beta constant segments. Library amplification involved two PCR steps, and the second step added sample barcodes and sequencing adapters. Sequencing of the libraries was done on either Illumina HiSeq 2500 (2x100 bp) or NovaSeq (2x150 bp). As for how the authors treated the data: Reads were demultiplexed and collapsed into UMI consensus sequences with MIGEC, and V(D)J alignment was performed with MiXCR. Using edgeR on replicate PBMC samples, clonotypes were called vaccine-responding if FDR was below 0.01 and the log2 fold change was above 5 up to day 15. CD4 or CD8 identity was assigned to each bulk clonotype according to whether the clonotype was present at higher abundance in the sequenced CD4 repertoire or the sequenced CD8 repertoire. TCRdb passed the public sequencing reads through fastp at Q25 and MiXCR, retaining productive beta sequences. When rows share a CDR3 protein, they turn into one entry using the most common DNA and genes. The V and J calls and clone size come from TCRdb's table, not from the authors' own analysis. This sample has approximately 160,000 distinct CDR3 sequences in its table, and roughly 6.2% of those were observed once. Of the sample, just under 3% falls within the top ten clones.

Material: CD4+ T cells sorted from PBMCs, obtained on the day of the first yellow fever vaccination. The chain links TRBV7-2 with TRBJ1-2; the D gene is perhaps TRBD1, on 5 matching bases. This clonotype originated in a man between 18 and 35 years old who received the YFV17D yellow fever vaccine. The sequence in DNA is TGTGCCAGCAGACAAGTCGGGCAGGGAGTGAGCTACACCTTC. The translation is CASRQVGQGVSYTF.